This T cell receptor (beta chain) was sequenced for a study of blood T cell repertoires in COVID-19. At the level of the study: Collection of acute and convalescent COVID-19 samples took place in the United States, Italy and Spain. The analysed material was cDNA or gDNA that came from T cells, B-cell-depleted T cells, or PBMCs.

This CDR3 contains 14 residues. The germline V and J ends were trimmed by 2 bases and 2 bases, with 9 bases remaining between them. Germline lookup yields CDR1 MDHEN and CDR2 SYDVKM. Patients of the Seattle cohort, enrolled during active infection, were followed longitudinally. Original handling: From reference gene primer amplification, estimates of nucleated cell counts were derived. Sequencing was performed with immunoSEQ multiplex PCR; in TCRdb, only in-frame clones are kept and a portion is missing. The D gene and trimming were derived from the DNA, and the V and J assignments and clone size from that table. The sample comprises almost 400,000 clones, approximately 87% of which are singletons, and under 3% rests with the top ten.

This receptor was obtained from a woman aged 55-70 years with COVID-19, enrolled during active disease. The specimen was peripheral blood. The V call is TRBV28, the J call TRBJ1-2; D remains ambiguous. CDR3 coding DNA: TGTGCCAGCAGTTTAGCCGGTCCCAACTATGGCTACACCTTC. This translates into CASSLAGPNYGYTF.